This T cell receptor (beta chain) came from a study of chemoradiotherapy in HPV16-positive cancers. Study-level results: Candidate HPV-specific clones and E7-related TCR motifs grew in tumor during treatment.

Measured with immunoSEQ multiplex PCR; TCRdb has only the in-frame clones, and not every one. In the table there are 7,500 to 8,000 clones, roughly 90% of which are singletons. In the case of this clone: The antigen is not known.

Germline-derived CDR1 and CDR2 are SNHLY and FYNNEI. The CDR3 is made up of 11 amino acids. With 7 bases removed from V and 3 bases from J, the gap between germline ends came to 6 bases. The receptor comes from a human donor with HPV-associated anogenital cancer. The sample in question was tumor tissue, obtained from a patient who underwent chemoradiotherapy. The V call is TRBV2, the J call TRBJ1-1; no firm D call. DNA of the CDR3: TGTGCCAGCACCTATGACACTGAAGCTTTCTTT. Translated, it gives CASTYDTEAFF. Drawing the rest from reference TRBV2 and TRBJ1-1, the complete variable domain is EPEVTQTPSHQVTQMGQEVILRCVPISNHLYFYWYRQILGQKVEFLVSFYNNEISEKSEIFDDQFSVERPDGSNFTLKIRSTKLEDSAMYFCASTYDTEAFFGQGTRLTVV.